The T cell receptor (beta chain) under discussion was sequenced for a study of shared clonotypes between healthy human individuals. Looking at the study overall: Each donor contributed plates that comprised three CD4 naive, three CD4 memory, two CD8 naive and one CD8 memory. Findings and limits, study-wide: Relative to clonotypes present in all four donors, those not shared had lower generation probabilities. Naive CD4 clonotype sharing across several donors was approximately 5%.

Profiling relied on immunoSEQ multiplex PCR, and the TCRdb table lists in-frame clones only, not all of them. In the table there are around 1.1 million clones, around three quarters of which are singletons. Regarding this clone: The antigen remains unidentified.

Deletions cut 6 bases from V and 6 bases from J, with 11 bases between. This CDR3 spans 13 amino acids. Per germline, CDR1 MDHEN and CDR2 SYDVKM. The material sequenced was memory CD4+ T cells from PBMCs. Subset described: CD45RA-negative fraction. The J gene is TRBJ2-2, the V gene TRBV28, with a tentative D call TRBD2 (6 bases). The source is a young man in good health. Some clones in this sample may be carry-over from other donors' samples. The CDR3 nucleotides read TGTGCCAGCAGACGACTAGTTTCCGGGGAGCTGTTTTTT. Translating it yields CASRRLVSGELFF.